The sequence of this T cell receptor (beta chain) was determined in a study of T cell responses to AZD1222 COVID-19 vaccine. The study, taken as a whole, reports: Only a handful of people who got AZD1222 tested seropositive at baseline.

Here immunoSEQ multiplex PCR was the method, and the copy in TCRdb shows in-frame clones only, minus some. The sample has under 200,000 clones, around 90% seen once. In this sample, this clone turned up a few times. No antigen is known for it. CDR3 length: 15 amino acids. Germline V gene data show CDR1 as SNHLY and CDR2 as FYNNEI. V lost 2 bases and J 7 bases, leaving 15 bases between the germline ends. The sample here was peripheral blood, taken 28 days after the second dose of the MenACWY control vaccine. The chain is built from TRBV2 and TRBJ2-4; D call uncertain. The receptor was derived from an adult who received the MenACWY meningococcal vaccine as a control. The CDR3 sequence: CASSELGPAPNIQYF. CDR3 bases: TGTGCCAGCAGTGAACTTGGGCCGGCCCCGAACATTCAGTACTTC.